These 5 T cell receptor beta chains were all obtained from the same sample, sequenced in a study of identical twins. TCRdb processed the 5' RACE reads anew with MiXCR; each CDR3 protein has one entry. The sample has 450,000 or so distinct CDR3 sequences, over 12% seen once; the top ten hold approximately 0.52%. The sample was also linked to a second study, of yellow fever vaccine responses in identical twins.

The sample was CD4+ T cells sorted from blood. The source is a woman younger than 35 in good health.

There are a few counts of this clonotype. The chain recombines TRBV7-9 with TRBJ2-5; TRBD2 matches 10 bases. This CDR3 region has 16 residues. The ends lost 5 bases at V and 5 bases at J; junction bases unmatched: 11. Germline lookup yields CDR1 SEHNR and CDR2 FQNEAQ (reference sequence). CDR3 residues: CASSLEGSGGAETQYF. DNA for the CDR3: TGTGCCAGCAGCCTCGAAGGCAGCGGGGGGGCGGAGACCCAGTACTTC.

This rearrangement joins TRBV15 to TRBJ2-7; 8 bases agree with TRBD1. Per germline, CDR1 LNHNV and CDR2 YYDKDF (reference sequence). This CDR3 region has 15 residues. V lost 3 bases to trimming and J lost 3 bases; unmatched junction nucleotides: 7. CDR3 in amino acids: CATSRSGQGLYEQYF. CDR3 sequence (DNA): TGTGCCACCAGCAGGTCAGGACAGGGCCTCTACGAGCAGTACTTC.

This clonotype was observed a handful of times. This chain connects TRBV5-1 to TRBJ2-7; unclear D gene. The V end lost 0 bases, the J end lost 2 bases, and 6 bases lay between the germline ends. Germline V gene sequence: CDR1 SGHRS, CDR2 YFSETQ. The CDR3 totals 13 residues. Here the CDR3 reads CASSLGMPYEQYF. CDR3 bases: TGCGCCAGCAGCTTGGGGATGCCCTACGAGCAGTACTTC.

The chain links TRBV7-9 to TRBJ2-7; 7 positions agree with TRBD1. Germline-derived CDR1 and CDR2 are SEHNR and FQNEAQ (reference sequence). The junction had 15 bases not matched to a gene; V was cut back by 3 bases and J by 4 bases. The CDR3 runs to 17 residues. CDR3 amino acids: CASSFARQGGAEYEQYF. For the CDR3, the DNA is TGTGCCAGCAGCTTCGCGCGACAGGGTGGGGCCGAATACGAGCAGTACTTC. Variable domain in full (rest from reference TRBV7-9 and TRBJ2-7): DTGVSQNPRHKITKRGQNVTFRCDPISEHNRLYWYRQTLGQGPEFLTYFQNEAQLEKSRLLSDRFSAERPKGSFSTLEIQRTEQGDSAMYLCASSFARQGGAEYEQYFGPGTRLTVT.

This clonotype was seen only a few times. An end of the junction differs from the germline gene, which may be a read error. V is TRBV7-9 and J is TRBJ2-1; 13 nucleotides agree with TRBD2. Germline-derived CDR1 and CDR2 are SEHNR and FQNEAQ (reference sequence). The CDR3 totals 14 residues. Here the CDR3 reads CASSFEGGLAGVSF. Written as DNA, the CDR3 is TGTGCCAGCAGCTTCGAGGGCGGACTAGCGGGAGTGTCCTTC.